The 32 T cell receptor beta chains below were found in one sample sequenced in a study of T cell responses to AZD1222 COVID-19 vaccine. Sequenced by immunoSEQ multiplex PCR; TCRdb stores in-frame clones only, minus some. The sample consists of around 160,000 clones, about 91% of them appearing once. Material: peripheral blood, obtained on day 0 of AZD1222 vaccination. The receptor set was obtained from an adult in good health.

This chain links TRBV7-9 with TRBJ1-2; no reliable D call. The CDR3 runs to 13 residues. V was pared by 1 base and J by 1 base, with 4 bases between. The germline V gene has CDR1 SEHNR and CDR2 FQNEAQ (reference sequence). CDR3 in DNA: TGTGCCAGCAGCTTAGTCAATAACTATGGCTACACCTTC. Its protein is CASSLVNNYGYTF.

The rearrangement uses TRBV9 and TRBJ1-3; D gene uncertain. The germline CDR1 and CDR2 sequences are SGDLS and YYNGEE. CDR3 size: 15 residues. Trimming stripped 3 bases from V and 0 bases from J, with 10 bases between. Here the CDR3 DNA reads TGTGCCAGCAGCGCCGGCCCGGCCTCTGGAAACACCATATATTTT. Its protein product is CASSAGPASGNTIYF. The full variable domain, rest sourced from reference TRBV9 and TRBJ1-3, is DSGVTQTPKHLITATGQRVTLRCSPRSGDLSVYWYQQSLDQGLQFLIQYYNGEERAKGNILERFSAQQFPDLHSELNLSSLELGDSALYFCASSAGPASGNTIYFGEGSWLTVV.

The J gene is TRBJ1-6, the V gene TRBV19, with D possibly TRBD1 on 5 matching bases. V was clipped by 5 bases and J by 10 bases, with 12 bases between them. Germline lookup yields CDR1 LNHDA and CDR2 SQIVND (reference sequence). The CDR3 has 13 residues. CDR3 sequence: CASSQGRESPLHF. DNA of the CDR3: TGTGCCAGTAGTCAGGGAAGGGAATCACCCCTCCACTTT.

The gene calls are TRBV14 and TRBJ1-1; D ambiguous. Deletions cut 3 bases from V and 0 bases from J, with 5 bases between. Germline V CDR1 and CDR2: SGHDN, FVKESK. This CDR3 has 13 residues. CDR3 in amino acids: CASSQNMNTEAFF. The DNA for the CDR3 is TGTGCCAGCAGCCAGAACATGAACACTGAAGCTTTCTTT. Using reference TRBV14 and TRBJ1-1 for the parts outside the CDR3, the full variable domain is EAGVTQFPSHSVIEKGQTVTLRCDPISGHDNLYWYRRVMGKEIKFLLHFVKESKQDESGMPNNRFLAERTGGTYSTLKVQPAELEDSGVYFCASSQNMNTEAFFGQGTRLTVV.

CDR3 DNA sequence: TGCAGCGTTACAGAGCTAATGGACAATGAGCAGTTCTTC. Translating it yields CSVTELMDNEQFF. The chain recombines TRBV29-1 with TRBJ2-1; D gene unclear. This CDR3 spans 13 amino acids. Looked up from germline, CDR1 is SQVTM and CDR2 is ANQGSEA. Trimming cost V 5 bases and J 5 bases, with 13 bases left between them.

This sequence joins TRBV19 and TRBJ2-2; 8 nucleotides agree with TRBD2. Per germline, CDR1 LNHDA and CDR2 SQIVND (reference sequence). There are 16 residues in the CDR3. The trim removed 8 bases at V and 7 bases at J, leaving 15 bases unmatched. As DNA, the CDR3 is TGTGCCAGTTGGGGGTTTACCGGGACTAGACACGGGGAGCTGTTTTTT. Its translation: CASWGFTGTRHGELFF.

The chain is built from TRBV2 and TRBJ2-3, with 9 bases matching TRBD2. Germline-derived CDR1 and CDR2 are SNHLY and FYNNEI. V dropped 10 bases and J dropped 3; count of bases not matched to a gene: 11. CDR3 length equals 15 residues. Here the CDR3 DNA reads TGTGCCACCCGCGGGGGGGCCGCGGGGACAGATACGCAGTATTTT. Its protein product is CATRGGAAGTDTQYF. The full variable domain, completed using reference TRBV2 and TRBJ2-3, is EPEVTQTPSHQVTQMGQEVILRCVPISNHLYFYWYRQILGQKVEFLVSFYNNEISEKSEIFDDQFSVERPDGSNFTLKIRSTKLEDSAMYFCATRGGAAGTDTQYFGPGTRLTVL.

This chain connects TRBV19 to TRBJ1-5; 9 bases align to TRBD1. The J segment lost 4 bases and the V segment lost 5 bases, leaving 9 bases of the junction unmatched. The CDR3 runs 16 residues. Germline V gene sequence: CDR1 LNHDA, CDR2 SQIVND (reference sequence). The CDR3 DNA is TGTGCCAGTAGTTCCGGGACAGGGTTTGGGAATCAGCCCCAGCATTTT. This codes for CASSSGTGFGNQPQHF.

This clone was seen more than once but under ten times. The rearrangement joins TRBV7-9 to TRBJ1-4, with D perhaps TRBD1 (5 bases). There are 17 residues in the CDR3. Germline lookup yields CDR1 SEHNR and CDR2 FQNEAQ (reference sequence). Trimming removed 3 bases from V and 1 base from J, with 15 bases in between. The CDR3 DNA reads as TGTGCCAGCAGCTTCCCTCCCTCGGGGGGAACTAATGAAAAACTGTTTTTT. It yields the protein CASSFPPSGGTNEKLFF.

This sequence joins TRBV18 and TRBJ1-2; 9 nucleotides agree with TRBD1. V shed 2 bases, J shed 5 bases, and the junction held 9 bases outside the gene matches. The germline V gene has CDR1 KGHSH and CDR2 LQKENI. This CDR3 spans 16 amino acids. In DNA, the CDR3 is TGTGCCAGCTCACCAAGAGCAGGGACAGGGATATATGGCTACACCTTC. Translated: CASSPRAGTGIYGYTF.

The chain recombines TRBV3-1 (or the pseudogene TRBV3-2) with TRBJ2-3; possibly TRBD2 for D (6 bases). This CDR3 comprises 14 residues. Germline CDR1 reads LGHDT; CDR2 reads YNNKEL (reference sequence). Trimming shortened V by 4 bases and J by 1 base, and 9 bases separated the two germline ends. The CDR3 DNA is TGTGCCAGCAGCCTGGGCGGGGGCACAGATACGCAGTATTTT. It codes for CASSLGGGTDTQYF.

The chain employs TRBV7-2 and TRBJ2-1, with D unclear. The germline CDR1 and CDR2 sequences are SGHTA and FQGNSA. CDR3 length equals 15 residues. Trimming took 4 bases from V and 9 from J, leaving 19 bases between them. The CDR3 sequence is CASSSRGDLTAEQFF. The CDR3 DNA reads TGTGCCAGCAGCTCGCGTGGGGATCTGACTGCTGAGCAGTTCTTC.

The rearrangement uses TRBV7-2 and TRBJ2-7; 10 nucleotides line up with TRBD2. J lost 0 bases, V lost 5 bases, and 4 bases had no gene match. This CDR3 is built from 15 residues. Germline V gene lookup returns CDR1 SGHTA and CDR2 FQGNSA. CDR3 nucleotides: TGTGCCAGCAGCACCCCTAGCGGGGGCTCCTACGAGCAGTACTTC. Residues: CASSTPSGGSYEQYF.

The chain links TRBV6-4 to TRBJ2-2; D unclear. This CDR3 is 13 amino acids long. V was cut by 2 bases and J by 5 bases, with 6 bases left in between. In germline, CDR1 is MRHNA, CDR2 SNTAGT. In DNA, the CDR3 is TGTGCCAGCAGTGACCTGGGTACCGGGGAGCTGTTTTTT. This sequence encodes CASSDLGTGELFF.

The CDR3 here is CASSVGRNSNQPQHF. The CDR3 DNA reads as TGTGCCAGCAGTGTAGGGCGCAATAGCAATCAGCCCCAGCATTTT. The gene calls are TRBV2 and TRBJ1-5; no clear D gene. Germline V lookup: CDR1 SNHLY, CDR2 FYNNEI. The CDR3 consists of 15 residues. The V and J ends lost 4 bases and 0 bases respectively, with 10 bases between them.

This clone was counted a single time. This rearrangement joins TRBV6-5 to TRBJ1-1, with D possibly TRBD1 on 6 matching bases. The CDR3 consists of 15 residues. Germline assignment: CDR1 MNHEY and CDR2 SVGAGI. Trimming left V 6 bases short and J 0 bases short, with 14 bases between. The CDR3 loop is CASRFRDTVNTEAFF. The CDR3 DNA reads as TGTGCCAGCAGATTCCGGGACACGGTGAACACTGAAGCTTTCTTT.

This clone has just a few counts. This sequence joins TRBV5-4 and TRBJ1-2; 9 positions agree with TRBD1. The CDR3 is 14 residues long. In germline, CDR1 is SGHNT, CDR2 YYREEE (reference sequence). Trimming took 4 bases from V and 3 from J; bases not matched to a gene: 4. The CDR3 DNA is TGTGCCAGCAGCCGGACAGGGGTAGACTATGGCTACACCTTC. Translating gives CASSRTGVDYGYTF.

The V call is TRBV9, the J call TRBJ1-2; TRBD1 might be the D (6 bases). Trimming pared 2 bases from V and 4 bases from J, leaving 21 bases between. The CDR3 runs 17 residues. Per the germline V gene, CDR1 is SGDLS and CDR2 is YYNGEE. The CDR3 nucleotides are TGTGCCAGCAGCGTCCAGGTGCGCGGGGGCTCAGGCTATGGCTACACCTTC. The encoded protein is CASSVQVRGGSGYGYTF. The whole variable domain, filled in from reference TRBV9 and TRBJ1-2, reads DSGVTQTPKHLITATGQRVTLRCSPRSGDLSVYWYQQSLDQGLQFLIQYYNGEERAKGNILERFSAQQFPDLHSELNLSSLELGDSALYFCASSVQVRGGSGYGYTFGSGTRLTVV.

The chain is built from TRBV30 and TRBJ1-6; D is unclear. This CDR3 comprises 15 residues. Between the trimmed V and J ends, which lost 2 bases and 2 bases, there was a span of 10 bases. The germline gives CDR1 GTSNPN, CDR2 SVGIG (reference sequence). CDR3 region: CAWSLTGAYNSPLHF. CDR3 coding DNA: TGTGCCTGGAGTCTCACCGGGGCCTATAATTCACCCCTCCACTTT.

V usage is TRBV5-6 and J usage is TRBJ2-7, with TRBD2 matching over 9 bases. The germline gives CDR1 SGHDT, CDR2 YYEEEE. The CDR3 length is 14 residues. V dropped 4 bases and J dropped 6; count of bases not matched to a gene: 8. CDR3 bases: TGTGCCAGCAGCCCCCAGCGGGGGGTCGGCGAGCAGTACTTC. Its protein product is CASSPQRGVGEQYF.

This clone was picked up one time. The chain uses TRBV28 and TRBJ2-5, with TRBD2 as a possible D gene (5 bases). Deletions cut 6 bases from V and 3 bases from J, with 17 bases between. This CDR3 contains 15 residues. Germline V gives CDR1 MDHEN, CDR2 SYDVKM. The CDR3, as DNA: TGTGCCAGCAGGCCTGGAGGCCTGAGGAAAGAGACCCAGTACTTC. Protein product: CASRPGGLRKETQYF.

This clone was counted only a few times. The rearrangement links TRBV5-5 to TRBJ1-4; TRBD1 aligns across 8 bases. The germline V gene has CDR1 SGHKS and CDR2 YYEKEE (reference sequence). Losses at the gene ends were 4 bases for V and 5 bases for J; bases not matched to a gene: 10. The CDR3 runs to 16 residues. The CDR3, as DNA: TGTGCCAGCAGCCCCCATGGGGACAGGCGGAATGAAAAACTGTTTTTT. It is translated as CASSPHGDRRNEKLFF.

The gene calls are TRBV19 and TRBJ1-4, with D hard to call. CDR1 LNHDA and CDR2 SQIVND come from the germline V gene (reference sequence). CDR3 length: 16 amino acids. Trimming removed 6 bases from V and 0 bases from J, with 14 bases in between. The CDR3 DNA reads as TGTGCCAGTAGGCCTCGAGTGCAGGCAACTAATGAAAAACTGTTTTTT. This gives the protein CASRPRVQATNEKLFF.

The V and J genes are TRBV19 and TRBJ1-6; the D gene is possibly TRBD1 (5 bases). The CDR3 has 13 amino acids. V lost 6 bases and J 6 bases, leaving 9 bases between the germline ends. CDR1 is LNHDA, CDR2 SQIVND, per germline (reference sequence). DNA for the CDR3: TGTGCCAGTAGCGGCCAGGGTAATTCACCCCTCCACTTT. It translates to CASSGQGNSPLHF.

V and J are TRBV19 and TRBJ1-3; the D is unclear. In germline, CDR1 is LNHDA, CDR2 SQIVND (reference sequence). This CDR3 is built from 16 residues. The V end was cut by 1 base, the J end by 1 base, with 11 bases between. In DNA, the CDR3 is TGTGCCAGTAGTATAGGAGGAATTACTTCTGGAAACACCATATATTTT. It translates to CASSIGGITSGNTIYF. The entire variable domain, with the rest obtained from reference TRBV19 and TRBJ1-3, is as follows: DGGITQSPKYLFRKEGQNVTLSCEQNLNHDAMYWYRQDPGQGLRLIYYSQIVNDFQKGDIAEGYSVSREKKESFPLTVTSAQKNPTAFYLCASSIGGITSGNTIYFGEGSWLTVV.

The chain is built from TRBV19 and TRBJ2-7; no reliable D call. This CDR3 has 18 residues. The germline V gene has CDR1 LNHDA and CDR2 SQIVND (reference sequence). V shed 0 bases and J shed 4 bases, with 22 bases lying between them. The CDR3 protein is CASSIDGVLRSTYYEQYF. Here the CDR3 DNA reads TGTGCCAGTAGTATAGATGGTGTCTTAAGGTCCACATATTACGAGCAGTACTTC.

This clone has a single count. The rearrangement joins TRBV7-8 to TRBJ1-5, with D tentatively TRBD1 (5 bases). Germline V CDR1 and CDR2: SGHVS, FQNEAQ. Trimming left V 3 bases short and J 0 bases short, with 9 bases between. CDR3 length: 15 residues. The CDR3 protein is CASSLGEHSNQPQHF. The CDR3 coding sequence is TGTGCCAGCAGCTTGGGGGAACATAGCAATCAGCCCCAGCATTTT.

The chain uses TRBV3-1 (or the pseudogene TRBV3-2) and TRBJ1-1; the D is unclear. Trimming shortened V by 2 bases and J by 5 bases, and 6 bases separated the two germline ends. CDR1 LGHDT and CDR2 YNNKEL come from the germline V gene (reference sequence). This CDR3 contains 12 residues. In DNA, the CDR3 is TGTGCCAGCAGCCAATCTGCGACTGAAGCTTTCTTT. It codes for CASSQSATEAFF.

There are a few counts of this clone. V is TRBV3-1 (or the pseudogene TRBV3-2) and J is TRBJ1-1; 7 bases match TRBD1. The CDR3 totals 15 residues. CDR1 and CDR2 from the germline V gene are LGHDT and YNNKEL (reference sequence). Trimming removed 4 bases from V and 1 base from J; junction bases left unmatched: 6. This chain's CDR3 is CASSRQGGENTEAFF. The CDR3 DNA is TGTGCCAGCAGCCGACAGGGAGGAGAGAACACTGAAGCTTTCTTT.

This sequence joins TRBV11-3 and TRBJ2-7, with 10 nucleotides matching TRBD1. This CDR3 is built from 15 residues. Germline trimming cut 5 bases from V and 2 bases from J; bases unmatched to any gene: 6. The germline gives CDR1 SGHNT, CDR2 YENEEA. The CDR3 DNA is TGTGCCAGCAGCATGTCCGGGACAGGGGCCTACGAGCAGTACTTC. Translated, it gives CASSMSGTGAYEQYF.

This clone has a handful of counts. CDR3: CASSSHRGQGTEAFF. The CDR3 nucleotides are TGTGCCAGCAGTTCTCACAGGGGGCAGGGGACTGAAGCTTTCTTT. The genes are TRBV6-5 and TRBJ1-1; 9 bases line up with TRBD1. CDR3 length: 15 residues. The germline gives CDR1 MNHEY, CDR2 SVGAGI. Trimming removed 4 bases from V and 5 bases from J; junction bases left unmatched: 8.

In DNA form, the CDR3 reads TGCAGTTTTCCCAGGTTAGATGAGCAGTTCTTC. This translates into CSFPRLDEQFF. The chain carries TRBV20-1 and TRBJ2-1; no clear D. V was clipped by 8 bases and J by 8 bases, with 13 bases between them. CDR1 and CDR2 from the germline V gene are DFQATT and SNEGSKA (reference sequence). This CDR3 is 11 amino acids long.